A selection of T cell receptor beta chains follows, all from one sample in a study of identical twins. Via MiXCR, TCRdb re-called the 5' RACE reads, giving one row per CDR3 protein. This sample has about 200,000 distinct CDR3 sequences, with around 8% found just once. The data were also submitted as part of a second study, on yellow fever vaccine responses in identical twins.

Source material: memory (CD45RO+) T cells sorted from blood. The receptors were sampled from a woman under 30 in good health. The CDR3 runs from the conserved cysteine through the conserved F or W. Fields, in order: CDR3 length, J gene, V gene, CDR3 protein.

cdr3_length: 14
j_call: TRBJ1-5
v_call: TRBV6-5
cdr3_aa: CASSIQGPNQPQHF

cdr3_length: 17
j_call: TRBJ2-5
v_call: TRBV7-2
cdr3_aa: CASSPLRTPSGQETQYF

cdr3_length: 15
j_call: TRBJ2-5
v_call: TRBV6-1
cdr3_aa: CASSVGQGAGETQYF

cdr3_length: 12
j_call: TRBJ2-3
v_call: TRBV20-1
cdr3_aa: CSALTRTDTQYF

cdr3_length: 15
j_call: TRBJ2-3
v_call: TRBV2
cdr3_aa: CASSDGAPLGDTQYF

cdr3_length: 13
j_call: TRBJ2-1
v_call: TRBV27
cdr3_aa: CASSLLANNEQFF

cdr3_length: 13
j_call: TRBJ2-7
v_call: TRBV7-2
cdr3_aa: CASSSDRGDEQYF

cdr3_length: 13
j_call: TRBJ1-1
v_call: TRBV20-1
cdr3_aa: CSAQQGGNTEAFF

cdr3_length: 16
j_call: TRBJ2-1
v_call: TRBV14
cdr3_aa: CASSQVAGARYNEQFF

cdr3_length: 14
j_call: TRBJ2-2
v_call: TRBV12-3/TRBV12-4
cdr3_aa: CASSPRERTGELFF

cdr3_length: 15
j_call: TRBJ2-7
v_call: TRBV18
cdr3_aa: CASSPSRGSQYEQYF

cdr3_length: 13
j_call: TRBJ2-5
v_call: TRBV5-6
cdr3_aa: CASSLGEWETQYF

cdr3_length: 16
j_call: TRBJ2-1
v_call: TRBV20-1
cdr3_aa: CSARDPRPSGYNEQFF

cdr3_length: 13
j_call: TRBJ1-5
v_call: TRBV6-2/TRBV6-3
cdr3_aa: CASSPGSTGSQHF

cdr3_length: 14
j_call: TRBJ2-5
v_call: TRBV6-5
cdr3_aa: CASSYGSNQETQYF

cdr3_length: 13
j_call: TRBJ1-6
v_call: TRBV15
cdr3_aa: CATSRDKEKSLHF

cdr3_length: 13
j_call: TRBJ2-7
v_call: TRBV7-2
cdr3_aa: CASSLEAGYEQYF

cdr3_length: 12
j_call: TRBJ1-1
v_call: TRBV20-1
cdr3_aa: CRGSGAPTEAFF

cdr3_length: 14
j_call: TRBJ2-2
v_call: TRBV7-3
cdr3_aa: CASSLRGHTGELFF

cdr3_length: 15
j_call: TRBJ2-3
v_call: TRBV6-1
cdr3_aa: CASSGLAGRTDTQYF

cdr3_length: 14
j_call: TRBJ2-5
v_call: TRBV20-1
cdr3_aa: CSASTGGSVETQYF

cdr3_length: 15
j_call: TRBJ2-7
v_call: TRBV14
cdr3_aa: CASSQLGAGSYEQYF

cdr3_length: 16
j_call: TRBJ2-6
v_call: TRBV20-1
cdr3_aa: CSAWISGGSGANVLTF

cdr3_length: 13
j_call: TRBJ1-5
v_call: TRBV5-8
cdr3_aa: CASSFLGVQPQHF

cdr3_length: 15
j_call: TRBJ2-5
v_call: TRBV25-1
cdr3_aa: CASSEYRQEQETQYF

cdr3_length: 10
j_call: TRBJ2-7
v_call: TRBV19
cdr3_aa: CASTPREQYF

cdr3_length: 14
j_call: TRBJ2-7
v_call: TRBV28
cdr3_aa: CASKPSGTSVEQYF

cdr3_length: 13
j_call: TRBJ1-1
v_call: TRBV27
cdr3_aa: CASRLTGLTEAFF

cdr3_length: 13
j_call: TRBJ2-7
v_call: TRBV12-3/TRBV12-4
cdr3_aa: CASSSGRMYEQYF

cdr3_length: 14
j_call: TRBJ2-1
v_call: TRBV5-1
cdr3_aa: CASSLRQAQHEQFF

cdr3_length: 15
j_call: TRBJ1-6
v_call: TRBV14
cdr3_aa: CASSQVGALRFPLHF

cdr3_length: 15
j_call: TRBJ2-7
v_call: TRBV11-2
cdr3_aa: CASSLVGAFSYEQYF

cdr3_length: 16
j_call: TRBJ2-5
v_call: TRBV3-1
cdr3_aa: CASSPSLGPGEETQYF

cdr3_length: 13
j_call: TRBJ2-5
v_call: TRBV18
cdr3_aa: CASSPNRQETQYF

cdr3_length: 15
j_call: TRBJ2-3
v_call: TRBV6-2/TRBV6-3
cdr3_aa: CASRRSAGGGDTQYF

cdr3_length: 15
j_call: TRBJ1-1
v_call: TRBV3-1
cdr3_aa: CASSQTSTRNTEAFF

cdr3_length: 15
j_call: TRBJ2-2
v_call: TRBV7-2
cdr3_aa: CASSRGLAATGELFF

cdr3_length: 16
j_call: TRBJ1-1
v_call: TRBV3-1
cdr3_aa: CASSPETGLKDTEAFF

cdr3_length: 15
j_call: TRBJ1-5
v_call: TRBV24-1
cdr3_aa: CATSDSTGGSQPQHF

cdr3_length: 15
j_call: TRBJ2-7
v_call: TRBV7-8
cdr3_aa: CASSTYGTRLNEQYF

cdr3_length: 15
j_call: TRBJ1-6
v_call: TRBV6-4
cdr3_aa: CASSESPGGNSPLHF

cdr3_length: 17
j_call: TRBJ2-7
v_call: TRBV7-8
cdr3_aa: CASSLDWGTALIYEQYF

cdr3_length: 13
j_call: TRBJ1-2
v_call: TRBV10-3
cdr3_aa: CATIGQGNDGYTF

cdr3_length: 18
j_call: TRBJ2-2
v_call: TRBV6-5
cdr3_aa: CASSYSSLLAGSTGELFF

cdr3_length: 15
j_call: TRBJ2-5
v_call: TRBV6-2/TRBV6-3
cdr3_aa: CASKNPASGSETQYF

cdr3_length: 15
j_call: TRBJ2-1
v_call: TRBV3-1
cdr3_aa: CASSPILDRVGEQFF

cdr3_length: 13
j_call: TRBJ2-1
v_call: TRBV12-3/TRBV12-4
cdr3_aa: CASSLPPGHEQFF

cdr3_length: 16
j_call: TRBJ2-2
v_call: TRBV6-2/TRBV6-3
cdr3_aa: CASSYSSPGDTGELFF

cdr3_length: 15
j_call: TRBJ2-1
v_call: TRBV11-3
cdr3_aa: CASSFAGTRYNEQFF

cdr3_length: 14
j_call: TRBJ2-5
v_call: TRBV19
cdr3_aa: CASSIGDKQETQYF

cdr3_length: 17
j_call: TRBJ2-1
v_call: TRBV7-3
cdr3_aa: CASSITGLGNSYNEQFF

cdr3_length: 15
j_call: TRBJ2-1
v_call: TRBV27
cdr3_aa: CASSPWTGEYNEQFF

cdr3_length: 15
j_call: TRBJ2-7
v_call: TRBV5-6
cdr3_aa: CASSFRGAQAYEQYF

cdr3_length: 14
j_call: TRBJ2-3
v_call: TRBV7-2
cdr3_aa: CASSLVGITDTQYF

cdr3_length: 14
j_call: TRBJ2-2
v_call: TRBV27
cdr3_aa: CASSLKPYTGELFF

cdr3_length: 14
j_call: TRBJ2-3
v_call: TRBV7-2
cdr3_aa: CASSFGGPTDTQYF

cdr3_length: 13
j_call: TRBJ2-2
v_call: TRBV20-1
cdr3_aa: CSAREQGAGELFF